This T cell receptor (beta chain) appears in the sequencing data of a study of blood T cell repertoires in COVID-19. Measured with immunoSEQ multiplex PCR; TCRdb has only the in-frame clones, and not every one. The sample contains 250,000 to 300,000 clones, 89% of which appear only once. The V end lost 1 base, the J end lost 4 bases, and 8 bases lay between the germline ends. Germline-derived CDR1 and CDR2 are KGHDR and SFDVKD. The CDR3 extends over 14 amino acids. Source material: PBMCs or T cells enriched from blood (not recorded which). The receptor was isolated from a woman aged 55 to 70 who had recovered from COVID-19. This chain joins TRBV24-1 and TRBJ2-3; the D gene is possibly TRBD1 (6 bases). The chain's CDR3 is CATSDFGQPDTQYF. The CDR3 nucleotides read TGTGCCACCAGTGATTTTGGACAGCCAGATACGCAGTATTTT.